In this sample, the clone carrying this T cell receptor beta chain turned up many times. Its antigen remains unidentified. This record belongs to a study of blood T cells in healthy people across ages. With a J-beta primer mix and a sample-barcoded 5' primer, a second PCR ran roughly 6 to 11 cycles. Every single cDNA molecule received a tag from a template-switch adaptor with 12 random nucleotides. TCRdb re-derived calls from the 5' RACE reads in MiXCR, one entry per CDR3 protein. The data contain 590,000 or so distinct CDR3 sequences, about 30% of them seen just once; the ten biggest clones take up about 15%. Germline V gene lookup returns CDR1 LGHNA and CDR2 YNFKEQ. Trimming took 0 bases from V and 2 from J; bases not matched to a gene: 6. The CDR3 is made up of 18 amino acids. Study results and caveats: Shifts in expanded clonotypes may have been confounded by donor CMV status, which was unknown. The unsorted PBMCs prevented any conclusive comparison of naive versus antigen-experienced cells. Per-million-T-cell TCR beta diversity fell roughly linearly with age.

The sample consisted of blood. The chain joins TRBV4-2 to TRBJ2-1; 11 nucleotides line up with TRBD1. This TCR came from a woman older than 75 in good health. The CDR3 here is CASSQERDRGVAYNEQFF. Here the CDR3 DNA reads TGTGCCAGCAGCCAAGAGCGGGACAGGGGGGTGGCCTACAATGAGCAGTTCTTC.